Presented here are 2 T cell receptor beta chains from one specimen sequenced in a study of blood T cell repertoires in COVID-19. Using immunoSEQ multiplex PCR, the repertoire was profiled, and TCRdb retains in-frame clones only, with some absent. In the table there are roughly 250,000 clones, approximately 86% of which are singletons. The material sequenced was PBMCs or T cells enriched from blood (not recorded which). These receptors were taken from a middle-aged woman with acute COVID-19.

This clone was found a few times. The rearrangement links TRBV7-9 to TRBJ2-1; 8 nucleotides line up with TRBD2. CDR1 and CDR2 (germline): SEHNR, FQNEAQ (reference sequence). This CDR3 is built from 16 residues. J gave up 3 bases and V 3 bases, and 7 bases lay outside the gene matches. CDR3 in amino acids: CASSFSTSGLYNEQFF. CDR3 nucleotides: TGTGCCAGCAGCTTCTCTACTAGCGGTCTCTACAATGAGCAGTTCTTC.

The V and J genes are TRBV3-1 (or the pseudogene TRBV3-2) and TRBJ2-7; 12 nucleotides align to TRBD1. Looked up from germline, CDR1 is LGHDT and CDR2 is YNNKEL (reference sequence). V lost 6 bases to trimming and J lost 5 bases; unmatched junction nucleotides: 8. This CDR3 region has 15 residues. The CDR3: CASRFGTGGKNEQYF. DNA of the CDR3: TGTGCCAGCAGGTTTGGGACAGGGGGCAAGAACGAGCAGTACTTC.